The 3 T cell receptor beta chains given below trace back to one sample, sequenced in a study of monozygotic twins with cystic fibrosis. Clones were read by immunoSEQ multiplex PCR, and TCRdb kept only the in-frame ones, dropping some. Of approximately 28,000 clones in the sample, 85% were seen once. The sample comprised blood. The receptors originated from a girl under 10 years old with cystic fibrosis.

This chain uses TRBV5-6 with TRBJ1-1, with D maybe TRBD1 (5 bases). Germline V CDR1 and CDR2: SGHDT, YYEEEE. The CDR3 has 15 amino acids. Between the trimmed V and J ends, which lost 5 bases and 3 bases, there was a span of 17 bases. The CDR3 sequence is CASRDTGTPDTEAFF. CDR3 in DNA: TGTGCCAGCAGGGATACCGGGACCCCGGACACTGAAGCTTTCTTT.

The CDR3 reads CASSFQPGGNQPQHF. In DNA, the CDR3 is TGTGCCAGCAGCTTCCAACCTGGGGGCAATCAGCCCCAGCATTTT. The chain uses TRBV12-1 and TRBJ1-5. TRBV12-1 is tagged as a pseudogene. This CDR3 has 15 residues.

J is TRBJ2-1 and V is TRBV19; 9 bases agree with TRBD1. Germline CDR1 reads LNHDA; CDR2 reads SQIVND (reference sequence). The J segment lost 6 bases and the V segment lost 3 bases, leaving 9 bases of the junction unmatched. The length of the CDR3 is 16 residues. CDR3 in DNA: TGTGCCAGTAGTATGGGCAGGACAGGGGTATCCAATGAGCAGTTCTTC. Translation gives CASSMGRTGVSNEQFF. The full variable domain, completed using reference TRBV19 and TRBJ2-1, is DGGITQSPKYLFRKEGQNVTLSCEQNLNHDAMYWYRQDPGQGLRLIYYSQIVNDFQKGDIAEGYSVSREKKESFPLTVTSAQKNPTAFYLCASSMGRTGVSNEQFFGPGTRLTVL.